This T cell receptor beta chain emerged from a study of siplizumab effects on memory and regulatory T cells. This CDR3 region has 14 residues. Germline V gene lookup returns CDR1 SGHAT and CDR2 FQDESV (reference sequence). V dropped 3 bases and J dropped 4; count of bases not matched to a gene: 5. Study-wide points: Siplizumab produced a significant reduction in alloreactive sequences that were traceable to unstimulated CD4+ memory cells. Naive T cells appeared more varied than memory cells and looked like key alloresponse contributors. The mean Treg-derived percentage of mappable alloreactive CD4+ clones was under 75% with siplizumab compared with 25% to 30% in controls.

Assays captured 9.8 x 10^4 or so TCR templates per sample. Clones were read by immunoSEQ multiplex PCR, and TCRdb kept only the in-frame ones, dropping some. The sample yields around 78,000 clones, under 95% seen once. Notes on this clone: Its antigen is unknown. The sample holds other DNA sequences that translate to the same CDR3.

This rearrangement joins TRBV11-1 to TRBJ2-7, with TRBD2 identical over 8 bases. Source material: CD8+ T cells sorted from blood. The origin of this receptor is a human donor in good health. The CDR3 reads CASSFERGNYEQYF. The CDR3 DNA reads as TGTGCCAGCAGCTTCGAGCGGGGGAATTACGAGCAGTACTTC.